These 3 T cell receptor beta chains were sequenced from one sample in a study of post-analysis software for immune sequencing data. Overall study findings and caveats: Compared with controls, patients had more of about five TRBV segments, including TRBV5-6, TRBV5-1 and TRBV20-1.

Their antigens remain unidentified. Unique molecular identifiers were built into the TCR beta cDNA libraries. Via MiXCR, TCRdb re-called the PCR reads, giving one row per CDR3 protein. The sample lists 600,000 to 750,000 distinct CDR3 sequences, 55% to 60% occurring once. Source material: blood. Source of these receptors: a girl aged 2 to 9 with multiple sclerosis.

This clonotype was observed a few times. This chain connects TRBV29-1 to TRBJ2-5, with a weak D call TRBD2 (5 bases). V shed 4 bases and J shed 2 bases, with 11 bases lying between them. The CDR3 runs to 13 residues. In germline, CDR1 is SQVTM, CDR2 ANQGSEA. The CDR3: CSVVTGGQETQYF. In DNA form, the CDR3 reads TGCAGCGTTGTGACTGGCGGGCAAGAGACCCAGTACTTC.

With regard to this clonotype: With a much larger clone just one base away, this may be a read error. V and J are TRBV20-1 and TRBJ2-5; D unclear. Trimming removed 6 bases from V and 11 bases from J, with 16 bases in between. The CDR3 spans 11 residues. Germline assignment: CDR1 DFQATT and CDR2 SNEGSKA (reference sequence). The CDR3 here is CSARVGYKQYF. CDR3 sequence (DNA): TGCAGTGCCCGGGTCGGGTACAAGCAGTACTTC.

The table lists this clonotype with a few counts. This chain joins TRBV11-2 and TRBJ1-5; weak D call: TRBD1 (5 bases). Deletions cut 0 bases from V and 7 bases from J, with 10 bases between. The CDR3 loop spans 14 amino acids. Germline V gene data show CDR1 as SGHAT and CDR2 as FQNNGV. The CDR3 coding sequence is TGTGCCAGCAGCTTAGAAAGCCAGGGACAGCCCCAGCATTTT. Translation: CASSLESQGQPQHF.